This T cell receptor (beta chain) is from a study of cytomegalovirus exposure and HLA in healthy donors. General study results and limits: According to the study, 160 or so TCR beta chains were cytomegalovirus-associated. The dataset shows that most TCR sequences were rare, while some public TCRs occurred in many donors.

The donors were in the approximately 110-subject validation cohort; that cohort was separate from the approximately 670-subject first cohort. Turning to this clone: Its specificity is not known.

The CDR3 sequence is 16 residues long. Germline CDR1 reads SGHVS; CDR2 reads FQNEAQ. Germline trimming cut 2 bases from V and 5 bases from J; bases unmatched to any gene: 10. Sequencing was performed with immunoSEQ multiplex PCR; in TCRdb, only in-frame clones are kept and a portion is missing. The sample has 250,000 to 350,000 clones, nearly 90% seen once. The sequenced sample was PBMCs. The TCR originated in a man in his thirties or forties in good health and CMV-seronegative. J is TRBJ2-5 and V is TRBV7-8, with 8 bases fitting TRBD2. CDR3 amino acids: CASSLNSGVLRETQYF. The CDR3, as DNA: TGTGCCAGCAGCTTAAATAGCGGGGTCCTCAGGGAGACCCAGTACTTC.